This TCR beta chain emerged from a study of T-cell memory formation after mild COVID-19. General study points: Memory from before infection featured some responding clones, which suggests cross-reactive memory joined.

Per the germline V gene, CDR1 is SGHNT and CDR2 is YYREEE (reference sequence). V lost 0 bases and J 7 bases, leaving 5 bases between the germline ends. The CDR3 covers 12 residues. The TCR alpha and TCR beta cDNA libraries, bearing sample barcodes and UMIs, were generated by 5'RACE using constant-segment primers. Via MiXCR, TCRdb re-called the 5' RACE reads, giving one row per CDR3 protein. The table has tens of thousands of distinct CDR3 sequences, roughly 7.4% seen once. This clonotype was counted many times. Its antigen is currently unknown. The sample consisted of PBMCs or a T cell subset sorted from them (not recorded which). This rearrangement joins TRBV5-4 to TRBJ2-1; D is undetermined. This clonotype was obtained from an adult woman who had mild COVID-19 (a few samples of this study predate the infection). Cell type and time point are not known. The CDR3 region has the DNA TGTGCCAGCAGCTTGGCGGGTAATGAGCAGTTCTTC. This gives the protein CASSLAGNEQFF.